This entry lists 15 T cell receptor beta chains sequenced from one sample in a study of blood T cell repertoires in COVID-19 (dated by TCRdb to between 2020 and 2021). Libraries were constructed by the immunoSEQ multiplex PCR assay. In its TCRdb copy, this immuneACCESS table keeps in-frame sequences only and misses some clones. Where compared with another copy, unresolved V genes explain less than half of these, and the others have no known cause. The sample table shows about 480,000 clones, and 85% to 90% are seen once. 1.5% to 2% of the sample is held by the ten biggest clonotypes. The sequenced sample consisted of PBMCs or T cells enriched from blood (not recorded which). The receptors derive from a woman between 35 and 50 years old who had recovered from COVID-19.

The chain carries TRBV7-9 and TRBJ1-2; possible D gene TRBD1, 5 bases. From germline, CDR1 is SEHNR and CDR2 FQNEAQ (reference sequence). With 4 bases removed from V and 4 bases from J, the gap between germline ends came to 13 bases. This CDR3 is built from 14 residues. CDR3 sequence: CASSSGGGGYGYTF. As DNA, the CDR3 is TGTGCCAGCAGCTCCGGGGGAGGTGGCTATGGCTACACCTTC.

The chain joins TRBV2 to TRBJ1-6; no clear D. Germline V gives CDR1 SNHLY, CDR2 FYNNEI. V dropped 6 bases and J dropped 17 bases, with 17 bases sitting between them. The CDR3 sequence is 12 residues long. CDR3 protein: CASRPEGLGFHF. For the CDR3, the DNA is TGTGCCAGCAGGCCTGAAGGACTCGGATTCCACTTT.

The chain combines TRBV7-6 with TRBJ2-1; D is unclear. The germline CDR1 and CDR2 sequences are SGHVS and FNYEAQ. The CDR3 length is 14 residues. Trimming shortened V by 5 bases and J by 6 bases, and 14 bases separated the two germline ends. In DNA, the CDR3 is TGTGCCAGCAGCCTACTGGTCGATCCCAATGAGCAGTTCTTC. It encodes CASSLLVDPNEQFF. Together with reference TRBV7-6 and TRBJ2-1, the CDR3 gives the full variable domain: GAGVSQSPRYKVTKRGQDVALRCDPISGHVSLYWYRQALGQGPEFLTYFNYEAQQDKSGLPNDRFSAERPEGSISTLTIQRTEQRDSAMYRCASSLLVDPNEQFFGPGTRLTVL.

This clone came up once. Other nucleotide sequences from this sample produce the same CDR3. V and J are TRBV7-2 and TRBJ2-5; TRBD2 is a possible D gene (6 bases). V was shortened by 2 bases and J by 5 bases, with 9 bases between the two germline ends. CDR3 size: 13 residues. Germline CDR1 and CDR2: SGHTA and FQGNSA. CDR3 residues: CASSLRGGETQYF. In DNA, the CDR3 is TGTGCCAGCAGCTTAAGGGGAGGCGAGACCCAGTACTTC.

The V and J genes are TRBV18 and TRBJ1-1; a possible D gene is TRBD1 (5 bases). The V and J ends lost 4 bases and 2 bases respectively, with 23 bases between them. Germline V lookup: CDR1 KGHSH, CDR2 LQKENI. This CDR3 has 18 residues. Written as DNA, the CDR3 is TGTGCCAGCTCACTAACGACAGCGAAAGAACTAACCAACACTGAAGCTTTCTTT. Protein product: CASSLTTAKELTNTEAFF.

The genes are TRBV4-3 and TRBJ1-4; D call uncertain. This CDR3 spans 14 amino acids. CDR1 LGHNA and CDR2 YSLEER come from the germline V gene. The V and J ends lost 5 bases and 8 bases respectively, with 15 bases between them. The CDR3 region is CASSDAGIGEKLFF. The CDR3 DNA reads as TGCGCCAGCAGCGACGCAGGAATTGGAGAAAAACTGTTTTTT.

The J gene is TRBJ1-6, the V gene TRBV5-6, with TRBD1 identical over 8 bases. The V and J ends lost 3 bases and 8 bases, in that order; junction bases with no gene match: 10. Per germline, CDR1 SGHDT and CDR2 YYEEEE. The CDR3 extends over 16 amino acids. CDR3 sequence reads: CASSWGGQGAYSPLHF. The CDR3 DNA reads as TGTGCCAGCAGCTGGGGTGGGCAGGGGGCATATTCACCCCTCCACTTT.

The chain recombines TRBV6-1 with TRBJ1-5; 7 positions agree with TRBD1. The CDR3 extends over 15 amino acids. Germline-derived CDR1 and CDR2 are MNHNS and SASEGT. V lost 1 base, J lost 7 bases, and 7 bases stayed unmatched. CDR3 residues: CASSEVGQAGQPQHF. The CDR3 nucleotides are TGTGCCAGCAGTGAAGTTGGACAGGCGGGGCAGCCCCAGCATTTT.

J is TRBJ1-1 and V is TRBV10-1; TRBD1 aligns across 10 bases. This CDR3 spans 14 amino acids. The ends lost 2 bases at V and 4 bases at J; junction bases unmatched: 1. The germline V gene has CDR1 WNHNN and CDR2 SYGVQD (reference sequence). CDR3: CASSEGTGATEAFF. CDR3 DNA sequence: TGCGCCAGCAGTGAGGGGACAGGGGCCACTGAAGCTTTCTTT.

V and J are TRBV6-4 and TRBJ2-3; 7 bases align to TRBD1. Unmatched junction bases numbered 5, after V lost 3 bases and J lost 5 bases. Germline V CDR1 and CDR2: MRHNA, SNTAGT. The CDR3 has 14 residues. The CDR3 reads CASSERGLLDTQYF. The CDR3 coding sequence is TGTGCCAGCAGTGAAAGGGGGCTTCTAGATACGCAGTATTTT.

The CDR3: CASSPRGGSDEQYF. The CDR3 DNA is TGCGCCAGCAGCCCTAGAGGCGGTTCTGACGAGCAGTACTTC. This chain links TRBV4-3 with TRBJ2-7; no clear D. CDR3 size: 14 residues. V was cut by 4 bases and J by 5 bases, with 15 bases left in between. Germline values: CDR1 LGHNA, CDR2 YSLEER.

The sample holds one count of this clone. The chain combines TRBV5-1 with TRBJ1-2; 8 bases fit TRBD1. Unmatched junction bases numbered 3, after V lost 2 bases and J lost 6 bases. CDR3 size: 13 residues. Germline-derived CDR1 and CDR2 are SGHRS and YFSETQ. The CDR3 coding sequence is TGCGCCAGCAGCTTTTCAGGGGGCGATGGCTACACCTTC. Translation: CASSFSGGDGYTF.

The chain recombines TRBV15 with TRBJ1-2; perhaps TRBD1 as D (6 bases). V was cut by 0 bases and J by 8 bases, with 22 bases left in between. This CDR3 comprises 17 residues. Germline CDR1 and CDR2: LNHNV and YYDKDF (reference sequence). CDR3 loop: CATSRDIVGGRVGGYTF. DNA of the CDR3: TGTGCCACCAGCAGAGATATCGTTGGGGGCCGGGTAGGGGGCTACACCTTC.

The chain couples TRBV25-1 to TRBJ2-7; TRBD2 aligns across 11 bases. Trimming took 8 bases from V and 6 from J; bases not matched to a gene: 6. The CDR3 has 13 amino acids. CDR1 and CDR2 (germline): MGHDK, SYGVNS. CDR3 coding DNA: TGTGCCAGCGGTAGCGGGAGGGCCGTCGAGCAGTACTTC. It codes for CASGSGRAVEQYF.

This clone came up once. The chain's CDR3 is CASSGRGLPNEKLFF. The CDR3 DNA reads TGTGCCAGCAGTGGAAGGGGGCTTCCCAATGAAAAACTGTTTTTT. V and J are TRBV2 and TRBJ1-4; 7 bases match TRBD1. The CDR3 contains 15 residues. Germline V gives CDR1 SNHLY, CDR2 FYNNEI. V gave up 4 bases and J gave up 5 bases; unmatched junction bases: 7.